A selection of T cell receptor beta chains follows, all from one sample in a study of lymphopenia after photon versus proton radiotherapy. Only in-frame clones appear in the TCRdb table, and some are missing; sequencing was by immunoSEQ multiplex PCR. The data contain thousands of clones, about three quarters of them seen just once; the ten biggest clones take up around 55%. The source material was peripheral blood, sampled from a patient treated with proton-based radiotherapy. The receptors come from an elderly man with esophageal cancer. Both conserved end residues are part of each CDR3. A D gene is named only where the DNA matches it firmly. Clone sizes are given selectively: once, few, many, or a class where the clone is expanded.

J | V | D | size | DNA | CDR3
TRBJ2-7 | TRBV18 | . | . | TGTGCCAGCTCACGACCCTCAGGGTCCTACGAGCAGTACTTC | CASSRPSGSYEQYF
TRBJ1-6 | TRBV7-2 | TRBD1 | once | TGTGCCAGCAACAGACAGGGGAGGAATTCACCCCTCCACTTT | CASNRQGRNSPLHF
TRBJ2-5 | TRBV14 | . | . | TGTGCCAGCAGCCAAGCACTCGGGGGGCTTGCGGAGACCCAGTACTTC | CASSQALGGLAETQYF
TRBJ2-1 | TRBV11-1 | TRBD1 | . | TGTGCCAGCAGCTTGGAATTAGGGGGACAGATTTACAATGAGCAGTTCTTC | CASSLELGGQIYNEQFF
TRBJ2-1 | TRBV18 | . | . | TGTGCCAGCTCACTCCGACAGGACCCGGGGAATGAGCAGTTCTTC | CASSLRQDPGNEQFF
TRBJ2-2 | TRBV11-3 | . | . | TGTGCCAGCAGCCCCCCTGCGGAGGGATGGACCGGGGAGCTGTTTTTT | CASSPPAEGWTGELFF
TRBJ2-1 | TRBV29-1 | . | . | TGCAGCGTTGCCGGGAGTCCCTCCTACAATGAGCAGTTCTTC | CSVAGSPSYNEQFF
TRBJ1-5 | TRBV4-3 | TRBD1 | . | TGCGCCAGCAGCCAAGGTCGACAGGGCTATGGTCCCCAGCATTTT | CASSQGRQGYGPQHF
TRBJ2-3 | TRBV7-2 | . | . | TGTGCCAGCTCTACTCTAAGGGGGAACACAGATACGCAGTATTTT | CASSTLRGNTDTQYF
TRBJ1-2 | TRBV6-6 | . | . | TGTGCCAGCAGCCTAACAGGGCCCTATGGCTACACCTTC | CASSLTGPYGYTF
TRBJ1-5 | TRBV4-1 | . | large | TGCGCCAGCAGCCAAGATCTGGGCAAATATCAGCCCCAGCATTTT | CASSQDLGKYQPQHF
TRBJ2-2 | TRBV11-3 | . | medium-sized | TGTGCCAGCAGCGATAAGCGGGACACCGGGGAGCTGTTTTTT | CASSDKRDTGELFF
TRBJ1-1 | TRBV11-3 | . | medium-sized | TGTGCCAGCAGCTTAGATCTTACCGGGAACACTGAAGCTTTCTTT | CASSLDLTGNTEAFF
TRBJ2-1 | TRBV15 | . | few | TGTGCCACCGAGTCGAGGGACCCCTCCTACAATGAGCAGTTCTTC | CATESRDPSYNEQFF
TRBJ2-7 | TRBV28 | . | . | TGTGCCAGCAGTTGGGTGGGGTACGAGCAGTACTTC | CASSWVGYEQYF
TRBJ2-2 | TRBV7-2 | . | . | TGTGCCAGCGGGATGGGCGGGGAGCTGTTTTTT | CASGMGGELFF
TRBJ1-1 | TRBV29-1 | . | . | TGCAGCGCTTCCTATTTTTCGAACACTGAAGCTTTCTTT | CSASYFSNTEAFF